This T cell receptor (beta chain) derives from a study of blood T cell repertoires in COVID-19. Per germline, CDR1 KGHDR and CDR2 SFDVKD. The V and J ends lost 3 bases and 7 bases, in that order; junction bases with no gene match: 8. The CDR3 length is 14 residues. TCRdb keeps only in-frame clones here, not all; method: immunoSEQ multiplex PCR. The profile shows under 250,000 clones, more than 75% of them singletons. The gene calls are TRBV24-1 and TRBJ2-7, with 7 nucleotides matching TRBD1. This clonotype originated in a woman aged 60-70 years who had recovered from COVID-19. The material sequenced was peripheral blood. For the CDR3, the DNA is TGTGCCACCAGTGATCCCGGGACAGACGAAGAGCAGTACTTC. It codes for CATSDPGTDEEQYF.